Shown below are 10 T cell receptor beta chains from a single sample sequenced in a study of T cell responses to AZD1222 COVID-19 vaccine. TCRdb's copy holds only in-frame clones and misses some; the assay was immunoSEQ multiplex PCR. Of approximately 110,000 clones in the sample, roughly 87% are singletons; the top ten hold approximately 10%. Source: peripheral blood, taken on day 0 of AZD1222 vaccination. The receptors derive from an adult in good health.

This clone showed up just a few times. The V call is TRBV5-1, the J call TRBJ2-7; D is perhaps TRBD2 (6 bases). Germline V lookup: CDR1 SGHRS, CDR2 YFSETQ. The CDR3 totals 13 residues. Deletions cut 2 bases from V and 5 bases from J, with 11 bases between. CDR3 nucleotides: TGCGCCAGCAGCTTTACGGGGGTCGACGAGCAGTACTTC. Translated: CASSFTGVDEQYF.

V is TRBV11-2 and J is TRBJ1-2, with 7 nucleotides matching TRBD1. The CDR3 runs to 16 residues. Germline loops: CDR1 SGHAT, CDR2 FQNNGV. With 4 bases clipped from V and 4 bases from J, the junction kept 12 bases outside the gene matches. CDR3 nucleotide sequence: TGTGCCAGCAGCTGGGGAACAGGGGAGGGCCCCTATGGCTACACCTTC. Amino acids: CASSWGTGEGPYGYTF. The full variable domain, in which reference TRBV11-2 and TRBJ1-2 provide the parts outside the CDR3, is EAGVAQSPRYKIIEKRQSVAFWCNPISGHATLYWYQQILGQGPKLLIQFQNNGVVDDSQLPKDRFSAERLKGVDSTLKIQPAKLEDSAVYLCASSWGTGEGPYGYTFGSGTRLTVV.

V gene TRBV5-1 combines with J gene TRBJ2-3, with 9 bases lining up with TRBD1. This CDR3 is 15 amino acids long. Trimming cost V 7 bases and J 1 base; bases outside gene matches: 7. Per germline, CDR1 SGHRS and CDR2 YFSETQ. CDR3 amino acids: CASGGTGSRTDTQYF. Written as DNA, the CDR3 is TGCGCCAGCGGGGGGACAGGGTCCCGCACAGATACGCAGTATTTT.

V and J are TRBV4-1 and TRBJ1-2, with 7 bases identical to TRBD1. The junction had 7 bases not matched to a gene; V was cut back by 1 base and J by 8 bases. The CDR3 contains 14 residues. CDR1 is MGHRA, CDR2 YSYEKL, per germline. As DNA, the CDR3 is TGCGCCAGCAGCCAAGTAGTCTGGACAGGCGGCTACACCTTC. This codes for CASSQVVWTGGYTF.

This clone was counted a few times. The gene calls are TRBV7-8 and TRBJ1-3, with D unclear. Looked up from germline, CDR1 is SGHVS and CDR2 is FQNEAQ. There are 13 residues in the CDR3. With 5 bases removed from V and 3 bases from J, the gap between germline ends came to 8 bases. The CDR3 DNA reads as TGTGCCAGCAGCGATAGACTTGGAAACACCATATATTTT. Translated: CASSDRLGNTIYF.

This clone is a singleton in its sample. The sample contains more than one DNA sequence encoding this CDR3. The CDR3 region has the DNA TGTGCCAGCAGCGTAGAGGGTTCACCCCTCCACTTT. This sequence encodes CASSVEGSPLHF. The chain recombines TRBV9 with TRBJ1-6; D ambiguous. The germline gives CDR1 SGDLS, CDR2 YYNGEE. Trimming shortened V by 0 bases and J by 9 bases, and 4 bases separated the two germline ends. This CDR3 spans 12 amino acids.

The V call is TRBV14, the J call TRBJ1-1; D may be TRBD1 (6 bases). Trimming left V 3 bases short and J 1 base short, with 9 bases between. Per germline, CDR1 SGHDN and CDR2 FVKESK. CDR3 size: 14 residues. The DNA of the CDR3 is TGTGCCAGCAGCCAGCAGACAGGGAACACTGAAGCTTTCTTT. Amino acids: CASSQQTGNTEAFF.

The V gene is TRBV2, the J gene TRBJ2-5, with D perhaps matching TRBD2 (6 bases). Germline loops: CDR1 SNHLY, CDR2 FYNNEI. The CDR3 covers 13 residues. V was shortened by 6 bases and J by 1 base, with 9 bases between the two germline ends. The CDR3 sequence is CASSRDSQETQYF. DNA of the CDR3: TGTGCCAGCAGCCGGGACTCCCAAGAGACCCAGTACTTC.

The chain joins TRBV27 to TRBJ1-2; 8 bases align to TRBD1. V was pared by 4 bases and J by 2 bases, with 9 bases of the junction left unmatched. Germline-derived CDR1 and CDR2 are MNHEY and SMNVEV (reference sequence). The CDR3 is 16 amino acids. The CDR3 reads CASSSKQGALNYGYTF. The CDR3 DNA follows: TGTGCCAGCAGTTCCAAGCAGGGGGCATTAAACTATGGCTACACCTTC.

The chain recombines TRBV18 with TRBJ2-2, with 14 bases matching TRBD2. Unmatched junction bases numbered 10, after V lost 3 bases and J lost 7 bases. Germline CDR1 KGHSH, CDR2 LQKENI. CDR3 length: 18 amino acids. The DNA of the CDR3 is TGTGCCAGCTCACCGCTGACTAGCGGGGGGGCCCGCGACGGGGAGCTGTTTTTT. Translating it yields CASSPLTSGGARDGELFF.